Listed here is a single T cell receptor (beta chain). Its cognate antigen is unknown. The data stem from a study of shared clonotypes between healthy human individuals. Terminally differentiated effector memory CD45RA+ cells were left out of the naive CD8 fraction, which was CD45RO-negative and positively selected for CCR7. Source study methods: ImmunoSEQ yielded junction-only sequences lacking quality scores, so filtering differed. The table came from immunoSEQ multiplex PCR; TCRdb's copy has only in-frame clones and leaves some out. From that table come the V and J calls and clone size; the DNA was used to work out D and trimming. The sample has nearly 2 million clones, about 95% seen once. The germline V gene has CDR1 LGHNT and CDR2 FRNRAP. The CDR3 totals 14 residues. V was pared by 6 bases and J by 5 bases, with 6 bases of the junction left unmatched. Findings and limits, study-wide: The sampled material consisted only of blood, and tissue repertoires are likely to differ.

This TCR came from a man younger than 35 in good health. The V and J genes are TRBV12-5 and TRBJ1-2; 10 bases are shared with TRBD1. The source material was naive CD8+ T cells sorted from blood. DNA of the CDR3: TGTGCTAGTGGCCCGGACAGGGGGGGATATGGCTACACCTTC. Residues: CASGPDRGGYGYTF. The complete variable domain, with remaining parts taken from reference TRBV12-5 and TRBJ1-2, reads DARVTQTPRHKVTEMGQEVTMRCQPILGHNTVFWYRQTMMQGLELLAYFRNRAPLDDSGMPKDRFSAEMPDATLATLKIQPSEPRDSAVYFCASGPDRGGYGYTFGSGTRLTVV.